This record covers a single T cell receptor beta chain. The V end was cut by 2 bases, the J end by 6 bases, with 17 bases between. Germline V lookup: CDR1 SGHDN, CDR2 FVKESK. The CDR3 consists of 16 residues. Some clones are missing from TCRdb's copy, which holds only in-frame ones; the method was immunoSEQ multiplex PCR. The table shows roughly 120,000 clones, with 87% occurring only once. The data stem from a study of blood T cell repertoires in COVID-19. At the level of the study: PBMCs, B-cell-depleted T cells, or T cells were the source of the cDNA or gDNA that made up the material.

The sequencing sample was made of peripheral blood. The clonotype originates from a woman in her 70s with acute or convalescent COVID-19. The rearrangement uses TRBV14 and TRBJ2-1, with a weak D call TRBD1 (8 bases). The CDR3 DNA is TGTGCCAGCAGCCAATGGGGAGGGACAGGCGCCAATGAGCAGTTCTTC. Protein sequence: CASSQWGGTGANEQFF.